Reported below is one T cell receptor beta chain. What it binds is not known. This specimen belongs to a study of identical twins. The study's findings and limits: Weaker excess twin sharing was seen among beta out-of-frame sequences. Memory repertoires showed no such pattern, whereas abundant cord blood beta clonotypes carried fewer insertions.

TCRdb redid the calling of the 5' RACE reads with MiXCR, one entry per CDR3 protein. Of about 890,000 distinct CDR3 sequences detected, 9% to 15% appear once; the ten largest clones hold around 1.6%. V was clipped by 11 bases and J by 6 bases; unmatched bases: 28. Germline CDR1 and CDR2: LGHDT and YNNKEL (reference sequence). This CDR3 has 19 amino acids. These data also formed part of another study, on yellow fever vaccine responses in identical twins.

The genes are TRBV3-1 and TRBJ2-3, with 8 bases that match TRBD2. Sequencing input: PBMCs. The TCR originated in a woman aged 18-29 years in good health. The CDR3 nucleotides are TGTGCCTGCACCAAGCGTCCCCTCTATAGCGGGGACAAAAGGGATACGCAGTATTTT. This gives the protein CACTKRPLYSGDKRDTQYF.